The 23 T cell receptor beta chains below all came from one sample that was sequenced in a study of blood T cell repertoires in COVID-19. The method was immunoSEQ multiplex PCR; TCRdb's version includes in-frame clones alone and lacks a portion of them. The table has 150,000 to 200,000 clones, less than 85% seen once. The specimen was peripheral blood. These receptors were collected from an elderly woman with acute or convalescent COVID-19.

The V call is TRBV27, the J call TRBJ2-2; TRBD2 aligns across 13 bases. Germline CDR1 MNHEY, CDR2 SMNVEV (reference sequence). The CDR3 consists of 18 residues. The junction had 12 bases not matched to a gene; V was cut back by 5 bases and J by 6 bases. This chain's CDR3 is CASSRERTSGRYPGELFF. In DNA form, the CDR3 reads TGTGCCAGCAGTCGCGAAAGGACTAGCGGGAGATATCCCGGGGAGCTGTTTTTT.

The CDR3 nucleotides read TGTGCCAGCAGGGACCTCAGGGATGGCTACACCTTC. This gives the protein CASRDLRDGYTF. J is TRBJ1-2 and V is TRBV2; D might be TRBD1 (5 bases). Trimming stripped 6 bases from V and 6 bases from J, with 11 bases between. The CDR3 runs 12 residues. CDR1 and CDR2 from the germline V gene are SNHLY and FYNNEI.

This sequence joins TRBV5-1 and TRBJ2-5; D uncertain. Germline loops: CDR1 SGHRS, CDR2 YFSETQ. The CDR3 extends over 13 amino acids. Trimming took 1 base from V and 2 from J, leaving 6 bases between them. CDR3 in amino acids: CASSLLEQETQYF. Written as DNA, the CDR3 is TGCGCCAGCAGCTTGCTAGAACAAGAGACCCAGTACTTC.

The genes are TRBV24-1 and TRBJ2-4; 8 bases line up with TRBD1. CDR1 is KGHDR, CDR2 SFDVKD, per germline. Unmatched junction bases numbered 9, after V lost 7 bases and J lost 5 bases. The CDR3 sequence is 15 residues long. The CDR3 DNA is TGTGCCACCAGCGCCCGGACAGGGAAAGAAAACATTCAGTACTTC. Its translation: CATSARTGKENIQYF.

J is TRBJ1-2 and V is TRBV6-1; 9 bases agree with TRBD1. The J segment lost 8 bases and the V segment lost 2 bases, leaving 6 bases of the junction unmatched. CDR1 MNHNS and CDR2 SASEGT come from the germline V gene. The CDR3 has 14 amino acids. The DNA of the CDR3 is TGTGCCAGCAGTGAAATGACAGGGGGTTACGGCTACACCTTC. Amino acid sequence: CASSEMTGGYGYTF.

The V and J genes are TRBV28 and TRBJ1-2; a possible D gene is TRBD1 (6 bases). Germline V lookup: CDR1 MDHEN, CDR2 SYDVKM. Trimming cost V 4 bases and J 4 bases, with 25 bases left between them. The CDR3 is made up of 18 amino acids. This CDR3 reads CASSSYRDLGIRSYGYTF. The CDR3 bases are TGTGCCAGCAGTTCATACAGGGATCTGGGAATTCGCAGCTATGGCTACACCTTC.

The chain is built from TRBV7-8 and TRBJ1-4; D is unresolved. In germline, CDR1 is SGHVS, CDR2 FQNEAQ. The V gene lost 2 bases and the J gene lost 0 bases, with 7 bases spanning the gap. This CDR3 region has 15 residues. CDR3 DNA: TGTGCCAGCAGCTTATGGGCCACAACTAATGAAAAACTGTTTTTT. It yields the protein CASSLWATTNEKLFF.

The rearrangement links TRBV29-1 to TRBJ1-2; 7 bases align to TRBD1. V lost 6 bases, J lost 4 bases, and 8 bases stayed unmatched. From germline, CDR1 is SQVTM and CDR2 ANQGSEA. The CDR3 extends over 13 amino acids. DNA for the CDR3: TGCAGCGTCCGGGACAGTAGATTCTATGGCTACACCTTC. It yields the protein CSVRDSRFYGYTF.

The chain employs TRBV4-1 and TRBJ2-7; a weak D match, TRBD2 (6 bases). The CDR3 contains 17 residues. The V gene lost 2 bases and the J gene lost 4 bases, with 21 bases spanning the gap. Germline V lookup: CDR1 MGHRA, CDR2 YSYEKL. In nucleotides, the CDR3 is TGCGCCAGCAGCCAAACCCACGTGGGGGGAACGGGTTACGAGCAGTACTTC. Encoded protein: CASSQTHVGGTGYEQYF.

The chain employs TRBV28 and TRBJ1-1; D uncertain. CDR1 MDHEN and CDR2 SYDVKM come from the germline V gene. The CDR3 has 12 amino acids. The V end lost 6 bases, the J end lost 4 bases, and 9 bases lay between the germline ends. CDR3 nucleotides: TGTGCCAGCAGCCCCCTAGGCACTGAAGCTTTCTTT. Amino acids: CASSPLGTEAFF.

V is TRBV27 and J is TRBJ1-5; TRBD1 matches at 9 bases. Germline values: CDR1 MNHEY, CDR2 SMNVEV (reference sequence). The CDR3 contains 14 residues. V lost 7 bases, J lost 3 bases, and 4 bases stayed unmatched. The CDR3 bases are TGTGCCAGCACCAAACAGGGGGCCAATCAGCCCCAGCATTTT. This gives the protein CASTKQGANQPQHF.

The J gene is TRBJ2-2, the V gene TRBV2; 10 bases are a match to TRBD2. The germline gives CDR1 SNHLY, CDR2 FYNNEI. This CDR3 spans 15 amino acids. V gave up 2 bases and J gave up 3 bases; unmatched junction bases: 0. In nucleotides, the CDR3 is TGTGCCAGCAGTGAACTAGCGGGAGACACCGGGGAGCTGTTTTTT. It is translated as CASSELAGDTGELFF.

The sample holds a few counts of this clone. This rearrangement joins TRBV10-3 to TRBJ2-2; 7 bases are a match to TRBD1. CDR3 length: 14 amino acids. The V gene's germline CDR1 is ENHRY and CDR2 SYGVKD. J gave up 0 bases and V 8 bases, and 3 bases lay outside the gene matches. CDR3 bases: TGTGCCATCCTAGGGGGCGCGAACACCGGGGAGCTGTTTTTT. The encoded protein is CAILGGANTGELFF.

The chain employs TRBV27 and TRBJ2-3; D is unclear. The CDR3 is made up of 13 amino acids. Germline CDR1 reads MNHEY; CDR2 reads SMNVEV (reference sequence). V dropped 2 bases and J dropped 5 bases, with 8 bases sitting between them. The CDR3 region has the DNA TGTGCCAGCAGTTTAAATTATCGAGATACGCAGTATTTT. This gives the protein CASSLNYRDTQYF.

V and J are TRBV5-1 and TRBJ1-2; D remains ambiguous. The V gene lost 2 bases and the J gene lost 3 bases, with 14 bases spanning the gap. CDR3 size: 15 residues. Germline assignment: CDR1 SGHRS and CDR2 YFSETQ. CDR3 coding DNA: TGCGCCAGCAGCTTTCAATTCGGGGAGGACTATGGCTACACCTTC. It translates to CASSFQFGEDYGYTF.

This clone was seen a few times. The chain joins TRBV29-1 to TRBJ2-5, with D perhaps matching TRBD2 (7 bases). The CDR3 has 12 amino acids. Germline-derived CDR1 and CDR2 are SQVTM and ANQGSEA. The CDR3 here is CSGRGGQETQYF. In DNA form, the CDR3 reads TGCAGTGGGAGGGGGGGTCAAGAGACCCAGTACTTC.

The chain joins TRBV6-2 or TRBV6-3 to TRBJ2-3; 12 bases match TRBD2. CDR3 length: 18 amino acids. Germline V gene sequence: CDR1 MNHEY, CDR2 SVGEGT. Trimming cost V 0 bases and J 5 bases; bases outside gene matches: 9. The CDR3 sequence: CASSYSQRTSGIIDTQYF. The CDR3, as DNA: TGTGCCAGCAGTTACTCGCAAAGGACTAGCGGGATTATAGATACGCAGTATTTT.

The CDR3 loop is CASSQPKGTGSTEAFF. The CDR3 bases are TGCGCCAGCAGCCAACCTAAGGGGACAGGGTCGACTGAAGCTTTCTTT. The chain joins TRBV4-3 to TRBJ1-1; 9 nucleotides agree with TRBD1. Unmatched junction bases numbered 9, after V lost 2 bases and J lost 5 bases. This CDR3 has 16 amino acids. The germline V gene has CDR1 LGHNA and CDR2 YSLEER.

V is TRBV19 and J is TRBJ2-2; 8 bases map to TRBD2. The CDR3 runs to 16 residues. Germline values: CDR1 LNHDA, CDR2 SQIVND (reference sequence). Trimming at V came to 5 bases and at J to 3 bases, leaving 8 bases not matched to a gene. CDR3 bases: TGTGCCAGTAGTGGGTTACTAGCGGAGTACACCGGGGAGCTGTTTTTT. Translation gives CASSGLLAEYTGELFF.

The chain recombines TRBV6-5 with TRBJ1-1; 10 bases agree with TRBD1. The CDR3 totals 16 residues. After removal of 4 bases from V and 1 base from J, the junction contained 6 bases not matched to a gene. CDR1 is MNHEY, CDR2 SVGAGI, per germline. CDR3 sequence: CASSSPRTGGNTEAFF. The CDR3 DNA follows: TGTGCCAGCAGTTCACCCAGGACAGGGGGGAACACTGAAGCTTTCTTT.

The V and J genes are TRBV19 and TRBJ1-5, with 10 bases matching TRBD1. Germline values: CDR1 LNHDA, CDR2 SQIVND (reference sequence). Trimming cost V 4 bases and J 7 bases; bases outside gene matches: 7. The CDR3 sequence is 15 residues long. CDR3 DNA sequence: TGTGCCAGTAGTACGACAGGGGGCTTGGGGCAGCCCCAGCATTTT. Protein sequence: CASSTTGGLGQPQHF.

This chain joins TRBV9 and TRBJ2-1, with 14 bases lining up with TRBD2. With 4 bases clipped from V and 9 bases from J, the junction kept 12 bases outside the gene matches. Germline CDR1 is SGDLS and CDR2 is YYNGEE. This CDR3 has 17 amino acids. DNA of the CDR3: TGTGCCAGCAGCTCCCGATCCGGGACTAGCGGGAGTGTTGAGCAGTTCTTC. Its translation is CASSSRSGTSGSVEQFF.

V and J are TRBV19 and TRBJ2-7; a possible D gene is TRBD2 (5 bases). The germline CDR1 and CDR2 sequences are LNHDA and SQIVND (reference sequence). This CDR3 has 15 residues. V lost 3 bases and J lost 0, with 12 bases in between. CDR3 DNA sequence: TGTGCCAGTAGTATGAGGACTCCCAGCTCCTACGAGCAGTACTTC. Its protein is CASSMRTPSSYEQYF.